The following is a T cell receptor beta chain sequence with its context. Its antigen is not known. The CDR3 extends over 15 amino acids. Germline CDR1 reads GTSNPN; CDR2 reads SVGIG (reference sequence). V shed 8 bases, J shed 9 bases, and the junction held 14 bases outside the gene matches. As the sequencing template, cDNA was produced by extracting RNA and reverse transcribing it. Produced via immunoSEQ multiplex PCR; TCRdb's table is partial and in-frame only. The table lists around 210,000 clones, 45% to 70% of them singletons. The data were obtained in a study of CD8+ T cells in alopecia areata. Broader study findings: Tissue-resident alphabeta T cells belonging to normal skin likewise get sequenced within scalp specimens. TCRs were shared less clearly across patients than in mice, possibly for HLA-related reasons. Normal scalp showed lower clonality than lesional scalp, especially alopecia totalis/universalis.

Researchers picked out CD4+ and CD8+ T cells from PBMCs by sorting. The rearrangement joins TRBV30 to TRBJ2-1, with 12 bases that match TRBD2. Material: CD8+ T cells sorted from blood. This sequence was found in a human donor in good health. CDR3 in DNA: TGTGCCAGTAGTATAGATCGACTAGCGGGGGCTGAGCAGTTCTTC. This gives the protein CASSIDRLAGAEQFF.